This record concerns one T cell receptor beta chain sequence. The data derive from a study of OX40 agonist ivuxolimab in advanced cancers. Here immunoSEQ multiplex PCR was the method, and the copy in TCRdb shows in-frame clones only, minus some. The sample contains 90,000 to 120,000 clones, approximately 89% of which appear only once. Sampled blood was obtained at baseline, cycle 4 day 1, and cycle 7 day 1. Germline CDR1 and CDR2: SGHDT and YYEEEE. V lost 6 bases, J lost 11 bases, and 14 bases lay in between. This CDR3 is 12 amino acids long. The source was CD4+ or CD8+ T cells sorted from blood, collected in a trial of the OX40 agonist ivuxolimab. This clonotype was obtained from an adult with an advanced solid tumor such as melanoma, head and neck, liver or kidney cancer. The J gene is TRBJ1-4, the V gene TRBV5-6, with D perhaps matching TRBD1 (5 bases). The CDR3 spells CASTQAGGKLFF. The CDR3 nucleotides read TGTGCCAGCACCCAGGCGGGGGGGAAACTGTTTTTT.